This TCR beta chain was profiled in a study of T cell changes during pregnancy in multiple sclerosis. The V gene lost 2 bases and the J gene lost 6 bases, with 13 bases spanning the gap. This CDR3 has 15 amino acids. Germline CDR1 and CDR2: MDHEN and SYDVKM. Some clones are missing from TCRdb's copy, which holds only in-frame ones; the method was immunoSEQ multiplex PCR. The sample includes around 75,000 clones, around 89% of them seen just once. This sample comprised peripheral blood, obtained in the first trimester of pregnancy. The genes are TRBV28 and TRBJ2-2; no reliable D call. The sequence was obtained from a female donor in good health, enrolled as a control in a pregnancy study. The CDR3 region is CASSLGSLESGELFF. The DNA for the CDR3 is TGTGCCAGCAGTTTAGGTAGTTTAGAATCCGGGGAGCTGTTTTTT. Supplemented by reference TRBV28 and TRBJ2-2, the full variable domain reads DVKVTQSSRYLVKRTGEKVFLECVQDMDHENMFWYRQDPGLGLRLIYFSYDVKMKEKGDIPEGYSVSREKKERFSLILESASTNQTSMYLCASSLGSLESGELFFGEGSRLTVL.